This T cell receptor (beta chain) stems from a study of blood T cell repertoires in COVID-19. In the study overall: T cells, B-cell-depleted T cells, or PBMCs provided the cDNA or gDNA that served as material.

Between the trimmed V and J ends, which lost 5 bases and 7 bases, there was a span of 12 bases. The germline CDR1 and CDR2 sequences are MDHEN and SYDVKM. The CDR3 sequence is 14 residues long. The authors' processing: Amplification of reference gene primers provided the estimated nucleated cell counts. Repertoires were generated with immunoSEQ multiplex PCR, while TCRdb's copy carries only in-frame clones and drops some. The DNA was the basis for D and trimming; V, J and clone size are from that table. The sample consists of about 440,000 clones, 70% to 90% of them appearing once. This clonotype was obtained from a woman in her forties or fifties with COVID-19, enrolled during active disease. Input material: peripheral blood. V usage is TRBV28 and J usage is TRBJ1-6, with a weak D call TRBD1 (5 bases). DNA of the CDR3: TGTGCCAGCAGTCCTGGGGCAGAAAATTCACCCCTCCACTTT. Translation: CASSPGAENSPLHF.